The 5 T cell receptor beta chains reported below all come from one sample, sequenced in a study of blood T cell repertoires in COVID-19. The repertoire was sequenced with immunoSEQ multiplex PCR; TCRdb's copy has only in-frame clones and lacks some. The sample has 120,000 to 150,000 clones; roughly 80% are singletons. Sequenced sample: peripheral blood. The source is a human donor in a cohort sampled during active COVID-19.

This clone was detected a few times. The chain carries TRBV12-3 or TRBV12-4 and TRBJ2-1, with D unresolved. V lost 3 bases and J 5 bases, leaving 5 bases between the germline ends. This CDR3 is 12 amino acids long. CDR3 loop: CASSLGHNEQFF. CDR3 coding DNA: TGTGCCAGCAGTTTGGGCCACAATGAGCAGTTCTTC.

V usage is TRBV19 and J usage is TRBJ1-1; D is uncertain. In germline, CDR1 is LNHDA, CDR2 SQIVND (reference sequence). The V and J ends lost 9 bases and 1 base respectively, with 12 bases between them. The CDR3 length is 13 residues. DNA for the CDR3: TGTGCCAGCCAGACGGGAGGGAACACTGAAGCTTTCTTT. As protein: CASQTGGNTEAFF.

The DNA for the CDR3 is TGTGCCAGCAGCTCCAGAGAGGGGGCCCCTTACAATGAGCAGTTCTTC. Its translation is CASSSREGAPYNEQFF. The chain recombines TRBV9 with TRBJ2-1, with 7 positions matching TRBD1. Looked up from germline, CDR1 is SGDLS and CDR2 is YYNGEE. CDR3 size: 16 residues. V gave up 4 bases and J gave up 4 bases; unmatched junction bases: 11.

The gene calls are TRBV5-4 and TRBJ2-1; 10 bases are a match to TRBD2. Per germline, CDR1 SGHNT and CDR2 YYREEE (reference sequence). The CDR3 is 13 residues long. The ends lost 8 bases at V and 4 bases at J; junction bases unmatched: 3. CDR3 loop: CASTSGAYNEQFF. Here the CDR3 DNA reads TGTGCCAGTACTAGCGGGGCATACAATGAGCAGTTCTTC.

The chain combines TRBV12-3 or TRBV12-4 with TRBJ1-1; maybe TRBD1 (6 bases). Trimming pared 4 bases from V and 11 bases from J, leaving 17 bases between. This CDR3 spans 13 amino acids. CDR3 loop: CASSSQGREAAFF. CDR3 DNA sequence: TGTGCCAGCAGTTCACAGGGTCGGGAGGCGGCTTTCTTT.